This T cell receptor (beta chain) derives from a study of PD-L1 blockade in urothelial cancer. Study in general: Blood analyses occurred 3 weeks (second dose) and 6 weeks post treatment start. Among blood samples, the median T cell count was 141,255. Broader study findings: A pretreatment blood TCR clonality that fell below the median predicted better progression-free and overall survival.

TCRdb's table, derived via immunoSEQ multiplex PCR, lists solely in-frame clones and lacks some. Of approximately 46,000 clones in the sample, roughly four fifths are singletons; the top ten hold approximately 2.9%. As concerns this clone: Its antigen remains unknown.

V was trimmed by 1 base and J by 0 bases, leaving 10 bases between them. Germline values: CDR1 SEHNR, CDR2 FQNEAQ (reference sequence). This CDR3 is 15 amino acids long. Each patient's cancer was a locally advanced or metastatic urothelial carcinoma. The origin of this receptor is a man in his 70s with urothelial cancer. The chain uses TRBV7-9 and TRBJ2-7; D might be TRBD1 (5 bases). Specimen: PBMCs, collected around atezolizumab (anti-PD-L1) treatment. Here the CDR3 DNA reads TGTGCCAGCAGCTTAGAGGTAGGGGCCTCCTACGAGCAGTACTTC. It translates to CASSLEVGASYEQYF.